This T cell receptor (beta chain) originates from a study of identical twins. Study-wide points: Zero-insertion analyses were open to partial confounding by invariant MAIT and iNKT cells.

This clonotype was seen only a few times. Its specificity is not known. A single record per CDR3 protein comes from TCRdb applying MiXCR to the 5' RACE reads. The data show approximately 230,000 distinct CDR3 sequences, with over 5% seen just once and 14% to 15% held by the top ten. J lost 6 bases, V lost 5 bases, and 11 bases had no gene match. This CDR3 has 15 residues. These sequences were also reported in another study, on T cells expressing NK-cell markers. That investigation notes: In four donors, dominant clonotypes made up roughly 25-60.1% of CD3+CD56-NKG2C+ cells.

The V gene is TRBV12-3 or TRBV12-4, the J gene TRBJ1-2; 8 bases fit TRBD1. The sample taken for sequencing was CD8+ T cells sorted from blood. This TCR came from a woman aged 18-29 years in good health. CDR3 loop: CASSDPGQEHHGYTF. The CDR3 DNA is TGTGCCAGCAGTGATCCGGGACAGGAGCATCATGGCTACACCTTC.